Given below is one TCR beta chain in context. As yet, its antigen is unknown. The data originate from a study of CXCR3-negative and CXCR3-positive naive CD8 T cells. Study background: The TRB read total, about 135 million, broke down to about 1.5 +/- 0.3 million reads per library.

Study-level results: More hydrophobic TRB CDR3s were found in CXCR3-positive naive cells than in CXCR3-negative naive cells.

Preparation of TRB cDNA libraries relied on 5' RACE carrying UMI labels. TCRdb processed the 5' RACE reads again and assigns one entry to each CDR3 protein, with no DNA. This repertoire includes about 130,000 distinct CDR3 sequences. The sequencing sample was made of naive CXCR3+ CD8+ T cells from blood. The subset denotes: CD45RO-CCR7+CD27+CD95- naive CD8+ T cells expressing CXCR3 (TNR3+). The sequence derives from a human donor in good health. Some clones in this sample may be carry-over from other donors' samples.

The CDR3 region is CASSQEGREIYEQYF. The genes are TRBV4-1 and TRBJ2-7; TCRdb gives TRBD1 as the D gene, but with no DNA this cannot be confirmed. The CDR3 covers 15 residues. CDR1 and CDR2 from the germline V gene are MGHRA and YSYEKL.